This T cell receptor beta chain was documented in a study of blood T cell repertoires in COVID-19. Sequencing was performed with immunoSEQ multiplex PCR; in TCRdb, only in-frame clones are kept and a portion is missing. This sample has roughly 260,000 clones, with 82% found just once. Looked up from germline, CDR1 is SGHTA and CDR2 is FQGNSA. J gave up 2 bases and V 5 bases, and 15 bases lay outside the gene matches. This CDR3 region has 17 residues. This receptor was obtained from an elderly woman with active or convalescent COVID-19. Input material: peripheral blood. The J gene is TRBJ2-7, the V gene TRBV7-2, with 7 bases aligning to TRBD2. This CDR3 is CASSHRSSGDPPYEQYF. The CDR3 bases are TGTGCCAGCAGCCACCGGTCTAGCGGAGATCCCCCCTACGAGCAGTACTTC.